The entry that follows covers one T cell receptor (beta chain) sequence. Its antigen is unknown. The data originate from a study of identifying expanded T cells in peripheral blood. Sequencing was performed with immunoSEQ multiplex PCR; in TCRdb, only in-frame clones are kept and a portion is missing. The table lists over 75,000 clones, approximately 89% of them singletons. The germline gives CDR1 SGHVS, CDR2 FNYEAQ. Germline trimming cut 3 bases from V and 6 bases from J; bases unmatched to any gene: 4. The CDR3 is 15 residues long. General study findings and limits: Across healthy donors, higher total template counts meant significantly greater roughly two-week count variance. Differentially abundant clones: around 1.2 between replicates, about 15 at around 14 days, 19 to 20 at four.

During the collection period, no donor immune events like infections were recorded. Sequencing was done on a sample of blood. The chain is built from TRBV7-6 and TRBJ2-1; TRBD2 agrees at 11 bases. The receptor was isolated from a person between 18 and 70 years old in good health. Here the CDR3 DNA reads TGTGCCAGCAGCTTTACTAGCGGGAGCGGCAATGAGCAGTTCTTC. The encoded protein is CASSFTSGSGNEQFF.